One sample yielded the 32 T cell receptor beta chains listed below, sequenced in a study of T cell changes during pregnancy in multiple sclerosis. TCRdb's copy holds only in-frame clones and misses some; the assay was immunoSEQ multiplex PCR. The profile covers tens of thousands of clones, with over 80% appearing a single time and under 3.5% taken by the ten largest. Sequenced here: CD8+ T cells from peripheral blood mononuclear cells, sampled in the third trimester of pregnancy. The receptors were gathered from a female donor in good health, enrolled as a control in a pregnancy study.

This clone was seen once. The chain is built from TRBV7-9 and TRBJ2-7; D not resolved. Germline V CDR1 and CDR2: SEHNR, FQNEAQ (reference sequence). Trimming took off 5 bases at V and 5 bases at J, with 13 bases between the two ends. This CDR3 has 13 residues. CDR3 DNA sequence: TGTGCCAGCAGCGACTCAAAGGTACACGAGCAGTACTTC. It encodes CASSDSKVHEQYF. Together with reference TRBV7-9 and TRBJ2-7, the CDR3 gives the full variable domain: DTGVSQNPRHKITKRGQNVTFRCDPISEHNRLYWYRQTLGQGPEFLTYFQNEAQLEKSRLLSDRFSAERPKGSFSTLEIQRTEQGDSAMYLCASSDSKVHEQYFGPGTRLTVT.

The chain uses TRBV7-2 and TRBJ2-1; 8 bases line up with TRBD2. The V gene end was trimmed by 5 bases and the J gene end by 2 bases; junction bases not matched to a gene: 5. The CDR3 extends over 15 amino acids. Germline CDR1 reads SGHTA; CDR2 reads FQGNSA. The DNA of the CDR3 is TGTGCCAGCAGCCCTACGACTAGCGCCTACAATGAGCAGTTCTTC. It specifies CASSPTTSAYNEQFF.

J is TRBJ2-2 and V is TRBV19, with 10 bases identical to TRBD2. V dropped 6 bases and J dropped 5; count of bases not matched to a gene: 9. Germline V gene data show CDR1 as LNHDA and CDR2 as SQIVND (reference sequence). The length of the CDR3 is 16 residues. CDR3 protein: CASSTSGGARTGELFF. Here the CDR3 DNA reads TGTGCCAGTAGCACAAGCGGGGGGGCCCGAACCGGGGAGCTGTTTTTT.

This chain joins TRBV7-3 and TRBJ1-1, with a tentative D call TRBD1 (6 bases). Germline CDR1 and CDR2: SGHTA and FQGTGA. The CDR3 is made up of 13 amino acids. Between the trimmed V and J ends, which lost 5 bases and 6 bases, there was a span of 13 bases. The CDR3 sequence is CASSDLQGPEAFF. Here the CDR3 DNA reads TGTGCCAGCAGCGACCTACAGGGCCCTGAAGCTTTCTTT.

This clone has just a few counts. CDR3 in amino acids: CASSFRDRGYEQYF. The CDR3 bases are TGTGCCAGCAGCTTCAGGGACAGGGGCTACGAGCAGTACTTC. The V and J genes are TRBV6-5 and TRBJ2-7; 10 bases map to TRBD1. J was trimmed by 3 bases and V by 6 bases; bases with no gene match: 5. Germline loops: CDR1 MNHEY, CDR2 SVGAGI. The CDR3 is 14 amino acids.

V usage is TRBV7-6 and J usage is TRBJ2-5; 12 bases match TRBD1. The V segment lost 5 bases and the J segment 5 bases; nucleotides outside the gene matches: 9. Germline CDR1 reads SGHVS; CDR2 reads FNYEAQ. CDR3 size: 16 residues. The CDR3 DNA follows: TGTGCCAGCAGCCAGGGACAGGGGGCGCTAAGGGAGACCCAGTACTTC. As protein: CASSQGQGALRETQYF. The full variable domain, with the rest looked up from reference TRBV7-6 and TRBJ2-5, is GAGVSQSPRYKVTKRGQDVALRCDPISGHVSLYWYRQALGQGPEFLTYFNYEAQQDKSGLPNDRFSAERPEGSISTLTIQRTEQRDSAMYRCASSQGQGALRETQYFGPGTRLLVL.

The rearrangement uses TRBV7-2 and TRBJ2-3; TRBD1 matches 9 bases. Germline trimming cut 1 base from V and 5 bases from J; bases unmatched to any gene: 4. Germline values: CDR1 SGHTA, CDR2 FQGNSA. This CDR3 region has 15 residues. The CDR3 here is CASSLVGQGGDTQYF. For the CDR3, the DNA is TGTGCCAGCAGCTTAGTGGGACAGGGAGGAGATACGCAGTATTTT.

The chain employs TRBV7-3 and TRBJ1-3, with 7 bases that match TRBD1. Germline assignment: CDR1 SGHTA and CDR2 FQGTGA. J lost 1 base, V lost 4 bases, and 1 base had no gene match. This CDR3 has 14 amino acids. Written as DNA, the CDR3 is TGTGCCAGCAGCTCGACAGGGTCTGGAAACACCATATATTTT. It is translated as CASSSTGSGNTIYF.

CDR3 sequence: CASTDFTEAFF. CDR3 bases: TGTGCCAGCACCGACTTCACTGAAGCTTTCTTT. V gene TRBV7-8 combines with J gene TRBJ1-1; D remains unclear. Trimming pared 7 bases from V and 4 bases from J, leaving 7 bases between. CDR3 size: 11 residues. The germline gives CDR1 SGHVS, CDR2 FQNEAQ. The full variable domain, rest sourced from reference TRBV7-8 and TRBJ1-1, is GAGVSQSPRYKVAKRGQDVALRCDPISGHVSLFWYQQALGQGPEFLTYFQNEAQLDKSGLPSDRFFAERPEGSVSTLKIQRTQQEDSAVYLCASTDFTEAFFGQGTRLTVV.

The chain combines TRBV4-1 with TRBJ1-5; 7 positions match TRBD1. Trimming took 1 base from V and 5 from J; bases not matched to a gene: 8. Per germline, CDR1 MGHRA and CDR2 YSYEKL. The CDR3 extends over 16 amino acids. The CDR3 bases are TGCGCCAGCAGCCAAGTCCCTACAGGGGCGCATCAGCCCCAGCATTTT. Translated, it gives CASSQVPTGAHQPQHF.

This chain connects TRBV27 to TRBJ1-1; D is uncertain. V lost 3 bases to trimming and J lost 6 bases, with 11 bases between them. Germline loops: CDR1 MNHEY, CDR2 SMNVEV (reference sequence). The length of the CDR3 is 13 residues. The CDR3 nucleotides are TGTGCCAGCAGTTTTAGTTCACTCGCTGAAGCTTTCTTT. Protein: CASSFSSLAEAFF.

The chain joins TRBV9 to TRBJ1-1; 10 positions match TRBD1. The ends lost 7 bases at V and 5 bases at J; junction bases unmatched: 2. CDR1 is SGDLS, CDR2 YYNGEE, per germline. This CDR3 comprises 12 residues. The CDR3 DNA sequence: TGTGCCAGCGGGACAGGGGAAACTGAAGCTTTCTTT. Translation: CASGTGETEAFF.

V is TRBV25-1 and J is TRBJ2-7; possible D gene TRBD1, 6 bases. V was pared by 4 bases and J by 6 bases, with 16 bases between. This CDR3 has 14 amino acids. The germline V gene encodes CDR1 MGHDK and CDR2 SYGVNS. This CDR3 reads CASSAGAARSEQYF. In nucleotides, the CDR3 is TGTGCCAGCAGTGCAGGGGCCGCCAGGAGCGAGCAGTACTTC.

This clone has a handful of counts. The V and J genes are TRBV5-6 and TRBJ1-1, with no clear D. This CDR3 has 13 amino acids. V dropped 4 bases and J dropped 1 base, with 8 bases sitting between them. Looked up from germline, CDR1 is SGHDT and CDR2 is YYEEEE. The CDR3 is CASSPTTNTEAFF. In DNA form, the CDR3 reads TGTGCCAGCAGCCCAACAACGAACACTGAAGCTTTCTTT.

The rearrangement links TRBV27 to TRBJ1-2; D may be TRBD1 (5 bases). V shed 8 bases and J shed 8 bases, with 12 bases lying between them. The CDR3 totals 11 residues. Germline V gives CDR1 MNHEY, CDR2 SMNVEV (reference sequence). This chain's CDR3 is CASWGAGGYTF. CDR3 sequence (DNA): TGTGCCAGCTGGGGCGCGGGAGGCTACACCTTC.

This clone was detected only once. The chain has TRBV9 and TRBJ2-5; D gene ambiguous. V shed 0 bases and J shed 4 bases, with 7 bases lying between them. Germline V gene sequence: CDR1 SGDLS, CDR2 YYNGEE. The CDR3 extends over 13 amino acids. The chain's CDR3 is CASSVGGVETQYF. The DNA of the CDR3 is TGTGCCAGCAGCGTAGGAGGTGTAGAGACCCAGTACTTC.

The chain is built from TRBV6-6 and TRBJ2-7; no firm D call. Trimming cost V 8 bases and J 3 bases, with 5 bases left between them. Per germline, CDR1 MNHNY and CDR2 SVGAGI (reference sequence). CDR3 length equals 10 residues. In DNA form, the CDR3 reads TGTGCCAGCTCCAACTACGAGCAGTACTTC. It codes for CASSNYEQYF.

A remark on this clone: Compared with germline, one end of the junction differs, possibly owing to a read error. The rearrangement links TRBV7-3 to TRBJ2-1; 8 bases align to TRBD2. Germline CDR1 and CDR2: SGHTA and FQGTGA. The CDR3 contains 16 residues. In DNA, the CDR3 is TGTGCCAGCAGCCTAACGGGACTAGATTCCTACAATGAGCAGTTCTTC. Translated, it gives CASSLTGLDSYNEQFF.

This rearrangement joins TRBV5-1 to TRBJ2-7; D is perhaps TRBD2 (5 bases). From germline, CDR1 is SGHRS and CDR2 YFSETQ. The CDR3 is 13 residues long. V lost 0 bases and J lost 4, with 8 bases in between. CDR3 residues: CASSLGREYEQYF. The DNA for the CDR3 is TGCGCCAGCAGCTTGGGACGGGAATACGAGCAGTACTTC.

CDR3 loop: CASSAKPGLPKETQYF. The CDR3 DNA reads TGTGCCAGTAGTGCCAAACCGGGACTACCAAAAGAGACCCAGTACTTC. This chain links TRBV19 with TRBJ2-5; 7 bases fit TRBD2. Per germline, CDR1 LNHDA and CDR2 SQIVND (reference sequence). CDR3 length: 16 residues. Trimming cost V 5 bases and J 3 bases; bases outside gene matches: 12.

The rearrangement uses TRBV27 and TRBJ1-2; 7 nucleotides line up with TRBD1. Germline CDR1 reads MNHEY; CDR2 reads SMNVEV (reference sequence). The CDR3 has 15 amino acids. V lost 9 bases, J lost 0 bases, and 10 bases stayed unmatched. CDR3 nucleotides: TGTGCCAGTTCTCATCGGGACAGAGCTAACTATGGCTACACCTTC. This codes for CASSHRDRANYGYTF.

J is TRBJ1-1 and V is TRBV27; D unresolved. Germline loops: CDR1 MNHEY, CDR2 SMNVEV (reference sequence). The CDR3 is 13 residues long. V lost 2 bases and J 0 bases, leaving 4 bases between the germline ends. For the CDR3, the DNA is TGTGCCAGCAGTTTAGAGATGAACACTGAAGCTTTCTTT. It is translated as CASSLEMNTEAFF.

CDR3 amino acids: CASSSLASPYEQYF. For the CDR3, the DNA is TGTGCCAGCAGCTCGCTAGCGTCCCCCTACGAGCAGTACTTC. This chain joins TRBV7-6 and TRBJ2-7, with TRBD2 as a possible D gene (6 bases). The CDR3 is 14 residues long. Trimming shortened V by 4 bases and J by 2 bases, and 12 bases separated the two germline ends. Germline lookup yields CDR1 SGHVS and CDR2 FNYEAQ.

The V call is TRBV7-9, the J call TRBJ2-2, with no clear D. This CDR3 region has 13 residues. The V end was cut by 3 bases, the J end by 1 base, with 3 bases between. CDR1 and CDR2 (germline): SEHNR, FQNEAQ (reference sequence). Here the CDR3 DNA reads TGTGCCAGCAGCTTGCGGAACACCGGGGAGCTGTTTTTT. Protein sequence: CASSLRNTGELFF.

J is TRBJ2-5 and V is TRBV6-6; D may be TRBD2 (7 bases). This CDR3 is 14 amino acids long. With 6 bases removed from V and 2 bases from J, the gap between germline ends came to 13 bases. Germline CDR1 reads MNHNY; CDR2 reads SVGAGI (reference sequence). CDR3 loop: CASSGGRSQETQYF. The CDR3 DNA is TGTGCCAGCAGCGGGGGGCGTTCTCAAGAGACCCAGTACTTC.

This chain links TRBV4-3 with TRBJ2-5, with 10 positions matching TRBD1. The CDR3 runs to 15 residues. V was clipped by 4 bases and J by 5 bases; unmatched bases: 7. Germline values: CDR1 LGHNA, CDR2 YSLEER. CDR3: CASSPRTGGGETQYF. CDR3 DNA sequence: TGCGCCAGCAGCCCCCGGACAGGGGGTGGCGAGACCCAGTACTTC.

The chain carries TRBV7-6 and TRBJ1-1; 7 nucleotides align to TRBD1. CDR3 size: 15 residues. With 7 bases clipped from V and 2 bases from J, the junction kept 10 bases outside the gene matches. Germline V CDR1 and CDR2: SGHVS, FNYEAQ. CDR3 protein: CASTRFGQDNTEAFF. CDR3 nucleotide sequence: TGTGCCAGCACCCGTTTCGGACAGGACAACACTGAAGCTTTCTTT.

The chain recombines TRBV5-5 with TRBJ1-2; unclear D gene. Per the germline V gene, CDR1 is SGHKS and CDR2 is YYEKEE (reference sequence). The length of the CDR3 is 14 residues. V lost 2 bases and J lost 4, with 12 bases in between. In DNA, the CDR3 is TGTGCCAGCAGCTTCGATGGCCAGTTCTATGGCTACACCTTC. Protein: CASSFDGQFYGYTF.

The V call is TRBV19, the J call TRBJ1-1; no clear D gene. V was trimmed by 5 bases and J by 3 bases, leaving 10 bases between them. Germline V gene data show CDR1 as LNHDA and CDR2 as SQIVND (reference sequence). This CDR3 is 13 amino acids long. The CDR3 sequence: CASSRNGYTEAFF. The CDR3 DNA is TGTGCCAGTAGTCGAAACGGTTACACTGAAGCTTTCTTT.

J is TRBJ2-1 and V is TRBV9; D possibly corresponds to TRBD1 (6 bases). Germline assignment: CDR1 SGDLS and CDR2 YYNGEE. V was pared by 4 bases and J by 2 bases, with 19 bases between. CDR3 size: 17 residues. CDR3 protein: CASSHNPSKGAYNEQFF. The CDR3 DNA is TGTGCCAGCAGCCACAACCCCTCAAAGGGGGCCTACAATGAGCAGTTCTTC.

Written as DNA, the CDR3 is TGTGCCAGCAGCGTAGTTGGGGAGTATAACACTGAAGCTTTCTTT. Translated: CASSVVGEYNTEAFF. The V gene is TRBV9, the J gene TRBJ1-1; D not resolved. Trimming removed 0 bases from V and 2 bases from J, with 11 bases in between. Germline CDR1 SGDLS, CDR2 YYNGEE. The CDR3 consists of 15 residues.

V usage is TRBV7-9 and J usage is TRBJ1-1, with 7 positions matching TRBD1. Per the germline V gene, CDR1 is SEHNR and CDR2 is FQNEAQ (reference sequence). This CDR3 is built from 14 residues. Trimming removed 6 bases from V and 4 bases from J; junction bases left unmatched: 8. The CDR3: CASSESQGSTEAFF. The DNA for the CDR3 is TGTGCCAGCAGTGAATCACAGGGGAGCACTGAAGCTTTCTTT.